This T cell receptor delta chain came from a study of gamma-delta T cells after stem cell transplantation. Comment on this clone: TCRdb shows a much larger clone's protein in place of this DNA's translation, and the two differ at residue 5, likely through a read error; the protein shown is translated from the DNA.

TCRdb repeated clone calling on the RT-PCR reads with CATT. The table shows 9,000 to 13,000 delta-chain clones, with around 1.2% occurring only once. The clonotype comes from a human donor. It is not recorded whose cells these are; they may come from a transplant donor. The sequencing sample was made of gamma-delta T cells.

CDR3 residues: CACDDWGIEAWDTRQMFF. The CDR3 coding sequence is TGTGCCTGTGATGACTGGGGGATAGAGGCCTGGGACACCCGACAGATGTTTTTC. V usage is TRDV2 and J usage is TRDJ3; 11 bases align to TRDD3. The CDR3 is made up of 18 amino acids. Per the germline V gene, CDR1 is GEAIGNYY and CDR2 is EKD. V gave up 4 bases and J gave up 2 bases; unmatched junction bases: 6.